Shown below are 22 T cell receptor beta chains from a single sample sequenced in a study of T cell responses to AZD1222 COVID-19 vaccine. Only in-frame clones appear in the TCRdb table, and some are missing; sequencing was by immunoSEQ multiplex PCR. The data contain more than 100,000 clones, roughly 90% of them singletons. Sequenced here: peripheral blood, sampled on day 0 of AZD1222 vaccination. These receptor sequences come from an adult in good health.

The chain has TRBV27 and TRBJ1-1; D ambiguous. Germline V CDR1 and CDR2: MNHEY, SMNVEV (reference sequence). The V end lost 0 bases, the J end lost 6 bases, and 14 bases lay between the germline ends. The CDR3 sequence is 15 residues long. CDR3 amino acids: CASSLSRVSFAEAFF. In DNA form, the CDR3 reads TGTGCCAGCAGTTTATCGAGGGTGAGCTTCGCTGAAGCTTTCTTT.

This chain links TRBV6-2 or TRBV6-3 with TRBJ1-2; 11 positions agree with TRBD1. CDR3 length equals 14 residues. From germline, CDR1 is MNHEY and CDR2 SVGEGT. The V and J ends lost 5 bases and 8 bases, in that order; junction bases with no gene match: 7. CDR3 coding DNA: TGTGCCAGCAGTCGGACAGGGGGCTTCGAAGGCTACACCTTC. Protein sequence: CASSRTGGFEGYTF.

The V call is TRBV18, the J call TRBJ2-5; 7 bases map to TRBD2. Unmatched junction bases numbered 9, after V lost 8 bases and J lost 3 bases. Germline assignment: CDR1 KGHSH and CDR2 LQKENI. The CDR3 has 14 residues. The CDR3 is CASQGQAGEETQYF. CDR3 nucleotide sequence: TGTGCCAGCCAAGGGCAGGCGGGGGAAGAGACCCAGTACTTC.

The chain has TRBV29-1 and TRBJ1-2, with 9 positions matching TRBD1. This CDR3 is 13 amino acids long. Germline CDR1 SQVTM, CDR2 ANQGSEA. V lost 3 bases, J lost 5 bases, and 4 bases stayed unmatched. The chain's CDR3 is CSVDRQGGYGYTF. Here the CDR3 DNA reads TGCAGCGTTGATAGACAGGGGGGGTATGGCTACACCTTC.

This clone was seen once. The chain uses TRBV29-1 and TRBJ1-2; the D is unclear. Germline CDR1 SQVTM, CDR2 ANQGSEA. CDR3 size: 9 residues. The CDR3 sequence: CALFDGYTF. The CDR3 region has the DNA TGCGCCCTATTCGATGGCTACACCTTC.

The chain links TRBV10-3 to TRBJ1-2, with D unclear. V lost 3 bases to trimming and J lost 5 bases, with 22 bases between them. The CDR3 covers 17 residues. Per germline, CDR1 ENHRY and CDR2 SYGVKD. The CDR3 loop is CAISDPPESFQTYGYTF. CDR3 nucleotides: TGTGCCATCAGTGACCCCCCGGAGAGTTTTCAGACTTATGGCTACACCTTC.

The rearrangement uses TRBV9 and TRBJ2-2; TRBD1 matches at 7 bases. J lost 0 bases, V lost 0 bases, and 5 bases had no gene match. This CDR3 has 17 residues. CDR1 and CDR2 (germline): SGDLS, YYNGEE. The CDR3 reads CASSVASRGPNTGELFF. The CDR3 DNA reads TGTGCCAGCAGCGTAGCTTCGAGGGGGCCGAACACCGGGGAGCTGTTTTTT.

CDR3 nucleotide sequence: TGCGCCAGCAGCCAAGATACGGGGACCGGGGAGCTGTTTTTT. Its protein is CASSQDTGTGELFF. V gene TRBV4-3 combines with J gene TRBJ2-2; D possibly corresponds to TRBD2 (5 bases). Germline V gene sequence: CDR1 LGHNA, CDR2 YSLEER. This CDR3 is built from 14 residues. V was trimmed by 0 bases and J by 5 bases, leaving 7 bases between them.

In this sample, this clone turned up once. The chain employs TRBV12-3 or TRBV12-4 and TRBJ1-2; D is perhaps TRBD1 (5 bases). Trimming shortened V by 5 bases and J by 3 bases, and 10 bases separated the two germline ends. The CDR3 covers 13 residues. The CDR3 coding sequence is TGTGCCAGCAGTCCTGGGACGTACTATGGCTACACCTTC. Residues: CASSPGTYYGYTF.

The genes are TRBV4-3 and TRBJ2-4; TRBD2 might be the D (5 bases). CDR1 and CDR2 from the germline V gene are LGHNA and YSLEER. The CDR3 sequence is 20 residues long. With 0 bases removed from V and 0 bases from J, the gap between germline ends came to 21 bases. In DNA form, the CDR3 reads TGCGCCAGCAGCCAAGAATATGGGGAGTTGGCGGATCTAGCCAAAAACATTCAGTACTTC. This sequence encodes CASSQEYGELADLAKNIQYF.

The rearrangement uses TRBV5-5 and TRBJ1-5, with TRBD1 as a possible D gene (6 bases). V lost 8 bases, J lost 3 bases, and 15 bases lay in between. CDR3 size: 14 residues. Germline-derived CDR1 and CDR2 are SGHKS and YYEKEE (reference sequence). The CDR3 nucleotides read TGTGCCAGTGAACAGGGTATATCCAATCAGCCCCAGCATTTT. It specifies CASEQGISNQPQHF.

The rearrangement uses TRBV6-1 and TRBJ1-2; weak D call: TRBD1 (5 bases). V was shortened by 2 bases and J by 5 bases, with 12 bases between the two germline ends. Germline loops: CDR1 MNHNS, CDR2 SASEGT. The CDR3 sequence is 14 residues long. The CDR3 DNA sequence: TGTGCCAGCAGTGAATTGTCAGGGTTGTATGGCTACACCTTC. Translating it yields CASSELSGLYGYTF.

The rearrangement joins TRBV18 to TRBJ1-3; no clear D. Germline CDR1 is KGHSH and CDR2 is LQKENI. The CDR3 covers 14 residues. Trimming took off 2 bases at V and 0 bases at J, with 5 bases between the two ends. This CDR3 reads CASSPNRSGNTIYF. The DNA of the CDR3 is TGTGCCAGCTCACCAAATCGCTCTGGAAACACCATATATTTT.

The chain employs TRBV20-1 and TRBJ2-7; 9 nucleotides align to TRBD2. The CDR3 length is 14 residues. V dropped 5 bases and J dropped 4; count of bases not matched to a gene: 9. Germline V gene lookup returns CDR1 DFQATT and CDR2 SNEGSKA (reference sequence). The CDR3: CSARGSGGRYEQYF. In DNA form, the CDR3 reads TGCAGTGCTCGTGGTAGCGGGGGCCGGTACGAGCAGTACTTC.

The chain links TRBV11-3 to TRBJ2-1, with D tentatively TRBD1 (5 bases). Per germline, CDR1 SGHNT and CDR2 YENEEA. V was clipped by 2 bases and J by 4 bases, with 12 bases between them. This CDR3 contains 15 residues. CDR3 region: CASSLKQARYNEQFF. DNA for the CDR3: TGTGCCAGCAGCTTAAAACAGGCCAGATACAATGAGCAGTTCTTC.

The chain links TRBV28 to TRBJ1-2; no firm D call. The CDR3 runs to 13 residues. V lost 3 bases to trimming and J lost 4 bases, with 9 bases between them. In germline, CDR1 is MDHEN, CDR2 SYDVKM. For the CDR3, the DNA is TGTGCCAGCAGTTTGGAGGAGGTCTATGGCTACACCTTC. Residues: CASSLEEVYGYTF.

In nucleotides, the CDR3 is TGTGCCAGGGGGGATAATACGGACGAGCAGTACTTC. This encodes CARGDNTDEQYF. J is TRBJ2-7 and V is TRBV28; perhaps D is TRBD1 or TRBD2 (5 bases each). Germline lookup yields CDR1 MDHEN and CDR2 SYDVKM. There are 12 residues in the CDR3. V lost 9 bases and J lost 5, with 14 bases in between. Using reference TRBV28 and TRBJ2-7 for the parts outside the CDR3, the full variable domain is DVKVTQSSRYLVKRTGEKVFLECVQDMDHENMFWYRQDPGLGLRLIYFSYDVKMKEKGDIPEGYSVSREKKERFSLILESASTNQTSMYLCARGDNTDEQYFGPGTRLTVT.

V is TRBV12-5 and J is TRBJ2-3; 7 bases line up with TRBD2. V gave up 0 bases and J gave up 2 bases; unmatched junction bases: 5. CDR1 and CDR2 from the germline V gene are LGHNT and FRNRAP. The CDR3 contains 16 residues. The CDR3 loop is CASGLVLGGTTDTQYF. In DNA form, the CDR3 reads TGTGCTAGTGGTTTGGTACTCGGGGGGACCACAGATACGCAGTATTTT.

This chain joins TRBV2 and TRBJ1-5, with TRBD1 matching over 8 bases. Germline assignment: CDR1 SNHLY and CDR2 FYNNEI. The CDR3 has 14 residues. V lost 4 bases and J lost 10; bases outside the gene matches: 9. The CDR3 spells CASSVKDRVGPQHF. As DNA, the CDR3 is TGTGCCAGCAGTGTAAAGGACAGGGTGGGCCCCCAGCATTTT. Complete variable domain (other parts from reference TRBV2 and TRBJ1-5): EPEVTQTPSHQVTQMGQEVILRCVPISNHLYFYWYRQILGQKVEFLVSFYNNEISEKSEIFDDQFSVERPDGSNFTLKIRSTKLEDSAMYFCASSVKDRVGPQHFGDGTRLSIL.

This sequence joins TRBV19 and TRBJ1-1; possible D gene TRBD1, 5 bases. CDR3 length: 13 residues. The germline CDR1 and CDR2 sequences are LNHDA and SQIVND (reference sequence). Deletions cut 3 bases from V and 4 bases from J, with 9 bases between. The CDR3 DNA reads as TGTGCCAGTAGTATGCGCAGGGCCACTGAAGCTTTCTTT. Its translation is CASSMRRATEAFF.

The J gene is TRBJ1-1, the V gene TRBV28; tentative D call: TRBD1 (6 bases). The CDR3 sequence is 12 residues long. V lost 0 bases and J lost 11, with 10 bases in between. Germline V gene data show CDR1 as MDHEN and CDR2 as SYDVKM. Written as DNA, the CDR3 is TGTGCCAGCAGTTTATGGGGGGCAGAGGCTTTCTTT. Amino acid sequence: CASSLWGAEAFF.

V is TRBV7-9 and J is TRBJ2-5; D gene uncertain. This CDR3 has 14 residues. Trimming shortened V by 0 bases and J by 2 bases, and 7 bases separated the two germline ends. Germline V gene sequence: CDR1 SEHNR, CDR2 FQNEAQ (reference sequence). The CDR3 DNA is TGTGCCAGCAGCTTAGCGGGCTCACAAGAGACCCAGTACTTC. This encodes CASSLAGSQETQYF.